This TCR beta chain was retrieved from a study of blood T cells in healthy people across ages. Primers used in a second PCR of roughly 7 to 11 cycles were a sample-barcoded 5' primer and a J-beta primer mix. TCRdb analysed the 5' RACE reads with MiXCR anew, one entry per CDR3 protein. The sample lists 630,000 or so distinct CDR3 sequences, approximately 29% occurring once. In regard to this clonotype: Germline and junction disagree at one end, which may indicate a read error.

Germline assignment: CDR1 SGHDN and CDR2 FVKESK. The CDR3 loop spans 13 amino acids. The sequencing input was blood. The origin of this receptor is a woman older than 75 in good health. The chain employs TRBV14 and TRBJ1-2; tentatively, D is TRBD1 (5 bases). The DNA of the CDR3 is TGTGCCGGCAGCCAACCAAGGGGATCTGGCTACACCTTC. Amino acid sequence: CAGSQPRGSGYTF. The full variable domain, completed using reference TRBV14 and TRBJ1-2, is EAGVTQFPSHSVIEKGQTVTLRCDPISGHDNLYWYRRVMGKEIKFLLHFVKESKQDESGMPNNRFLAERTGGTYSTLKVQPAELEDSGVYFCAGSQPRGSGYTFGSGTRLTVV.